This T cell receptor (beta chain) appears in the sequencing data of a study of monozygotic twins with inflammatory bowel disease. General study results and limits: Patient repertoires may have gained variability from differing immunosuppressive treatments.

A word on this clonotype: Its antigen is currently unknown.

It was approximately 3,700 ng of total RNA that each TCR library used. TCRdb re-called the 5' RACE reads; every CDR3 protein appears as one record, without DNA. The sample table includes 400,000 to 500,000 distinct CDR3 sequences. The length of the CDR3 is 18 residues. T cells were not sorted, and total RNA was isolated straight from whole blood. This chain joins TRBV12-3 or TRBV12-4 and TRBJ2-3; TCRdb's D call, TRBD2, is unchecked because there is no DNA. The receptor's source is a human donor with ulcerative colitis or Crohn's disease, or a healthy co-twin of an affected twin (not recorded which). The specimen sequenced was blood. The CDR3 loop reads CASSFRALTSGTGDTQYF.